This T cell receptor beta chain appears in the sequencing data of a study of blood T cell repertoires in COVID-19. In the study overall: Both acute and convalescent COVID-19 samples were obtained from the United States, Italy and Spain.

Original processing methods: The assay estimated nucleated cells by amplifying reference gene primers. Using immunoSEQ multiplex PCR, the repertoire was profiled, and TCRdb retains in-frame clones only, with some absent. Clone size and the V and J calls come from that table; the DNA yielded D and trimming. The repertoire holds some 150,000 clones, with just under 85% as singletons. There are 15 residues in the CDR3. CDR1 is SQVTM and CDR2 is ANQGSEA in the germline V gene. Germline trimming cut 6 bases from V and 1 base from J; bases unmatched to any gene: 10. Material for sequencing was peripheral blood. The origin of this receptor is a woman older than 75 with acute or convalescent COVID-19. The chain has TRBV29-1 and TRBJ1-1; 8 positions agree with TRBD1. CDR3 region: CSVGGPGGTNTEAFF. Written as DNA, the CDR3 is TGCAGCGTGGGGGGGCCAGGGGGCACGAACACTGAAGCTTTCTTT.